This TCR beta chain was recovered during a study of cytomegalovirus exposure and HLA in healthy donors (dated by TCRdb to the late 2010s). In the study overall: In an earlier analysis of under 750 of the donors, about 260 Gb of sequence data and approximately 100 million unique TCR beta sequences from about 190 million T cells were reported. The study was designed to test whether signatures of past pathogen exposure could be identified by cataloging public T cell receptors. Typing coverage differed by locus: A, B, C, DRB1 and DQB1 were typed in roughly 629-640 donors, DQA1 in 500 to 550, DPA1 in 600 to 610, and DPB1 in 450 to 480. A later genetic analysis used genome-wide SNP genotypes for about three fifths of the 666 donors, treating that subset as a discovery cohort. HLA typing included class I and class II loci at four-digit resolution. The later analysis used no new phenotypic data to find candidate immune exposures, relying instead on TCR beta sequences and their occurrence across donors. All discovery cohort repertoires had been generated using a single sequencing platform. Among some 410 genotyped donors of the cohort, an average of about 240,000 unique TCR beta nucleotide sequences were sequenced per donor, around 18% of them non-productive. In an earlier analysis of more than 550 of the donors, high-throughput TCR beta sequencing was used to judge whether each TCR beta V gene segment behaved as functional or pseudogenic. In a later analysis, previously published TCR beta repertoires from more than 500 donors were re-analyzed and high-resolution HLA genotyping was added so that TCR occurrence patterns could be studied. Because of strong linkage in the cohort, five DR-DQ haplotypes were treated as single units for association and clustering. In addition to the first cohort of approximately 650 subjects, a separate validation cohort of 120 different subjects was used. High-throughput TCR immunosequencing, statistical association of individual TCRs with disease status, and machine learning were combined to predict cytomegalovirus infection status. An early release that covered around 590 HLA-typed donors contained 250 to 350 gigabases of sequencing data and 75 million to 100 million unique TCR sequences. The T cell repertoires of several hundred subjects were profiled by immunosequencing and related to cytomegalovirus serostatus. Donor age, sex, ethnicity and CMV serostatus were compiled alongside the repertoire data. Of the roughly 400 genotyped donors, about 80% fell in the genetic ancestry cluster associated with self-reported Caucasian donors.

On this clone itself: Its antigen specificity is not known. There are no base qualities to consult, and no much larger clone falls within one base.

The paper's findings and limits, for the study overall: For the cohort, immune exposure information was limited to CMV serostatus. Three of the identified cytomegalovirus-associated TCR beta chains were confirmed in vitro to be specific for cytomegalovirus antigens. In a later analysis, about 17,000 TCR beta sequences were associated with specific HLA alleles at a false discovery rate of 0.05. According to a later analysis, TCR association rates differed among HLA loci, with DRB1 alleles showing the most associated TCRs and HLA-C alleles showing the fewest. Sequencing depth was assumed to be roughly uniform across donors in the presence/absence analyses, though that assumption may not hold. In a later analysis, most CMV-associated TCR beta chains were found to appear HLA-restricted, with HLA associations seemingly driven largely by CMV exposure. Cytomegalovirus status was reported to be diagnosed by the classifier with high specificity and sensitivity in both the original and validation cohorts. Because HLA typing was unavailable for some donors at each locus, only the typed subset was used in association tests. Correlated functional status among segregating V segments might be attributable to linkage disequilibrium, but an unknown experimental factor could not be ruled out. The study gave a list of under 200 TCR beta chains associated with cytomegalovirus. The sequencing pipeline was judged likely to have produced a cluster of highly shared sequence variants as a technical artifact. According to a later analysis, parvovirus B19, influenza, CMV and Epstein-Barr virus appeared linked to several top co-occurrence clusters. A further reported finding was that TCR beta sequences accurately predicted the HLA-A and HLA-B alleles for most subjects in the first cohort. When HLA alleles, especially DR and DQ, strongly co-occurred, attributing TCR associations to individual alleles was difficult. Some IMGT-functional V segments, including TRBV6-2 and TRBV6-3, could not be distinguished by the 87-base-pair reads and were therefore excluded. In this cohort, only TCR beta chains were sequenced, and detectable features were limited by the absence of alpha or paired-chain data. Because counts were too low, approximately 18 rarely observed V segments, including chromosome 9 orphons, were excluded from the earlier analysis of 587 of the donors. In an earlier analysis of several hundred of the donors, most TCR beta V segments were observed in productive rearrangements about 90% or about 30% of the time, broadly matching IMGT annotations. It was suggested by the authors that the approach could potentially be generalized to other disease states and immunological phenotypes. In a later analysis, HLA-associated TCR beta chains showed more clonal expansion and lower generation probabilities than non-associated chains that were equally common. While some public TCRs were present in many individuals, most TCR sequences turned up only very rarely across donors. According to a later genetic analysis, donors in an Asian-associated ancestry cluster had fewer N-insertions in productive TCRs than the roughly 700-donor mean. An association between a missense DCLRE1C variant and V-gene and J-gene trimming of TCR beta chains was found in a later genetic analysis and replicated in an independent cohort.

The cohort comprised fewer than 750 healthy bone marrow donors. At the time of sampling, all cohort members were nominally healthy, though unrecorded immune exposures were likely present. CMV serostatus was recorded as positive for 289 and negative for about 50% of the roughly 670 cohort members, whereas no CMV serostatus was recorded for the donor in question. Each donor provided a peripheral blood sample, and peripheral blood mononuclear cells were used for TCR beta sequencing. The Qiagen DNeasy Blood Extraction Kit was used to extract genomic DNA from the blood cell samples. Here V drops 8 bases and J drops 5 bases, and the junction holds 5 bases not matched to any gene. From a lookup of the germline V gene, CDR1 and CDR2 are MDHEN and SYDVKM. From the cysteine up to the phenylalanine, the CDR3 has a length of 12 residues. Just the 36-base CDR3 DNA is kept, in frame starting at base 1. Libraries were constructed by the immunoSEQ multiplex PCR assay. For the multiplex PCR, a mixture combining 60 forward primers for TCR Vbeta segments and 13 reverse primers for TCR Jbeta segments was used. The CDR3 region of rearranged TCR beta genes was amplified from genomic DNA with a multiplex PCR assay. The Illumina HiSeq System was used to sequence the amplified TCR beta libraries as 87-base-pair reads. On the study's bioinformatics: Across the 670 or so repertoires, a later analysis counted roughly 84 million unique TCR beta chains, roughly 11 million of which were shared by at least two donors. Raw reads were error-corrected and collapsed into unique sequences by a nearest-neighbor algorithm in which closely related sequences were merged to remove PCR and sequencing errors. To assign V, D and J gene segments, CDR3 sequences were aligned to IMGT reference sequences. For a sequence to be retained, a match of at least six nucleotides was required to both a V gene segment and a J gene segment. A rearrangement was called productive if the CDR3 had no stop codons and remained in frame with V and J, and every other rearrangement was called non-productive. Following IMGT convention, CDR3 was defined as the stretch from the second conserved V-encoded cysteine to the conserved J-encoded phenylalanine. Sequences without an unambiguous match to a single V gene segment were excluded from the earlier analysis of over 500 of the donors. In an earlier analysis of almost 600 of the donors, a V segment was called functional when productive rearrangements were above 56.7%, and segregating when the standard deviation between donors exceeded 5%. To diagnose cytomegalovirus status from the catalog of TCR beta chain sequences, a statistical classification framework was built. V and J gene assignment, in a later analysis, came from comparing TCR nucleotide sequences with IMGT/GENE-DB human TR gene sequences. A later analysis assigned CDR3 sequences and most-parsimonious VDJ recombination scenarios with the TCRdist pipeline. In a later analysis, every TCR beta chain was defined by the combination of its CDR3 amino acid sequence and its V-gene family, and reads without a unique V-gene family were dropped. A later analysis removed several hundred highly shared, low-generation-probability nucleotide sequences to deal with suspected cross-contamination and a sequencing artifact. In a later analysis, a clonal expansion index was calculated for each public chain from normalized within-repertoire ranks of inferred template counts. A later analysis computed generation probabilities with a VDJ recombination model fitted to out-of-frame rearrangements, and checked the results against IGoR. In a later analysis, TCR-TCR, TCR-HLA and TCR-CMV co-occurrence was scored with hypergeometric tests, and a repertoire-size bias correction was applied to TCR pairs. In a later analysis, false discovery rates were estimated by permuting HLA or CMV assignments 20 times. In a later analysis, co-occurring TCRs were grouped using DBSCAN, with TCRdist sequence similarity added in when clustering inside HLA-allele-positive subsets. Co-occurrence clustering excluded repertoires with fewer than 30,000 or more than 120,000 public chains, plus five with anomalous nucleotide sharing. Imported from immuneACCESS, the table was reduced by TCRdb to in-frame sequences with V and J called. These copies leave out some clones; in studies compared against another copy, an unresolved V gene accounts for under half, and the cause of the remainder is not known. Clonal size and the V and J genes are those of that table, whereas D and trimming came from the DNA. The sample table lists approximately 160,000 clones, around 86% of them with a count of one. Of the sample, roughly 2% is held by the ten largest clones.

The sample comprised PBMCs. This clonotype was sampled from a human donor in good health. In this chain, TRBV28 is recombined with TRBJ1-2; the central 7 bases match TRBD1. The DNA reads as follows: TGTGCCAGCGGGACAGACTATTATGGCTACACCTTC. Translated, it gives CASGTDYYGYTF.